Listed here are 6 T cell receptor beta chains from one sample, sequenced in a study of T cell responses to AZD1222 COVID-19 vaccine. Using immunoSEQ multiplex PCR, the repertoire was profiled, and TCRdb retains in-frame clones only, with some absent. The sample lists some 96,000 clones, approximately 87% occurring once. The source was peripheral blood, collected on day 0 of MenACWY control vaccination. The receptors derive from an adult in good health.

This rearrangement joins TRBV7-8 to TRBJ2-7, with D perhaps matching TRBD1 or TRBD2 (5 bases each). The CDR3 is made up of 17 amino acids. V was pared by 2 bases and J by 2 bases, with 19 bases between. Germline V gene lookup returns CDR1 SGHVS and CDR2 FQNEAQ. This CDR3 is CASSLKPPGAIPYEQYF. The CDR3 bases are TGTGCCAGCAGCTTAAAGCCGCCCGGGGCCATCCCCTACGAGCAGTACTTC.

The chain has TRBV19 and TRBJ2-1; TRBD1 matches at 7 bases. V shed 5 bases, J shed 4 bases, and the junction held 8 bases outside the gene matches. Germline values: CDR1 LNHDA, CDR2 SQIVND (reference sequence). This CDR3 is built from 15 residues. CDR3 in amino acids: CASSGQAARYNEQFF. In DNA, the CDR3 is TGTGCCAGTAGTGGACAGGCCGCTCGGTACAATGAGCAGTTCTTC. Based on the CDR3 plus reference TRBV19 and TRBJ2-1, the full variable domain is DGGITQSPKYLFRKEGQNVTLSCEQNLNHDAMYWYRQDPGQGLRLIYYSQIVNDFQKGDIAEGYSVSREKKESFPLTVTSAQKNPTAFYLCASSGQAARYNEQFFGPGTRLTVL.

V is TRBV19 and J is TRBJ2-5; D unclear. CDR3 length: 13 amino acids. Germline lookup yields CDR1 LNHDA and CDR2 SQIVND (reference sequence). With 3 bases removed from V and 5 bases from J, the gap between germline ends came to 10 bases. This CDR3 is CASSIAGPETQYF. The CDR3 coding sequence is TGTGCCAGTAGTATCGCCGGCCCCGAGACCCAGTACTTC.

CDR3: CASSPARGFGDEQYF. The CDR3 DNA sequence: TGCGCCAGCAGCCCCGCCCGGGGGTTTGGGGACGAGCAGTACTTC. V and J are TRBV5-1 and TRBJ2-7, with a tentative D call TRBD2 (6 bases). V shed 4 bases and J shed 5 bases, with 19 bases lying between them. Germline V lookup: CDR1 SGHRS, CDR2 YFSETQ. The CDR3 has 15 residues.

The gene calls are TRBV6-5 and TRBJ1-1; perhaps TRBD1 as D (6 bases). Trimming left V 1 base short and J 1 base short, with 7 bases between. Germline CDR1 and CDR2: MNHEY and SVGAGI. The CDR3 consists of 14 residues. DNA for the CDR3: TGTGCCAGCAGTTACTGGGGGCAGAACACTGAAGCTTTCTTT. Its translation: CASSYWGQNTEAFF.

This rearrangement joins TRBV7-8 to TRBJ1-5; D gene ambiguous. Germline V lookup: CDR1 SGHVS, CDR2 FQNEAQ. The V gene lost 2 bases and the J gene lost 0 bases, with 11 bases spanning the gap. This CDR3 has 16 residues. The CDR3 spells CASSLLGSYSNQPQHF. DNA of the CDR3: TGTGCCAGCAGCTTATTAGGGAGTTATAGCAATCAGCCCCAGCATTTT.